The 8 T cell receptor beta chains below all came from one sample that was sequenced in a study of blood T cell repertoires in COVID-19. Produced via immunoSEQ multiplex PCR; TCRdb's table is partial and in-frame only. The sample includes 60,000 to 75,000 clones, around nine tenths seen only once; the top ten take roughly 13%. Material: peripheral blood. The receptors come from a woman aged 55-70 years with acute or convalescent COVID-19.

The chain carries TRBV20-1 and TRBJ2-5; no reliable D call. Germline values: CDR1 DFQATT, CDR2 SNEGSKA (reference sequence). The V gene lost 5 bases and the J gene lost 5 bases, with 6 bases spanning the gap. There are 10 residues in the CDR3. In DNA, the CDR3 is TGCAGTGCTTACTTGGAGACCCAGTACTTC. Amino acids: CSAYLETQYF.

The CDR3 coding sequence is TGCAGCGTTTACCTCTCCAGCTCCTACGAGCAGTACTTC. This sequence encodes CSVYLSSSYEQYF. The chain recombines TRBV29-1 with TRBJ2-7; unclear D gene. V was cut by 5 bases and J by 0 bases, with 11 bases left in between. This CDR3 contains 13 residues. CDR1 is SQVTM, CDR2 ANQGSEA, per germline.

The genes are TRBV5-1 and TRBJ2-1; 8 nucleotides align to TRBD2. The CDR3 runs to 14 residues. From germline, CDR1 is SGHRS and CDR2 YFSETQ. The trim removed 0 bases at V and 10 bases at J, leaving 6 bases unmatched. The DNA of the CDR3 is TGCGCCAGCAGCTTGGGAGGGACTAGTCAAGAGCAGTTCTTC. This gives the protein CASSLGGTSQEQFF.

The chain couples TRBV5-6 to TRBJ2-2; 9 bases align to TRBD1. After removal of 4 bases from V and 6 bases from J, the junction contained 13 bases not matched to a gene. The CDR3 has 17 residues. Germline CDR1 and CDR2: SGHDT and YYEEEE. The CDR3, as DNA: TGTGCCAGCAGCCCTATCGGACAGGGGTCGAGGGCCGGGGAGCTGTTTTTT. Its protein is CASSPIGQGSRAGELFF.

The rearrangement joins TRBV9 to TRBJ2-5, with TRBD1 matching 7 bases. The CDR3 runs to 14 residues. V was clipped by 0 bases and J by 5 bases; unmatched bases: 4. Germline V gene lookup returns CDR1 SGDLS and CDR2 YYNGEE. CDR3 protein: CASSVVGGAETQYF. The DNA for the CDR3 is TGTGCCAGCAGCGTAGTAGGGGGCGCGGAGACCCAGTACTTC.

J is TRBJ2-2 and V is TRBV6-5, with D perhaps matching TRBD1 (7 bases). The germline V and J ends were trimmed by 7 bases and 7 bases, with 16 bases remaining between them. This CDR3 is built from 14 residues. Germline V gives CDR1 MNHEY, CDR2 SVGAGI. CDR3 nucleotides: TGTGCCAGCATTCCCAGGGGGGAGAACGGGGAGCTGTTTTTT. It translates to CASIPRGENGELFF.

The V call is TRBV3-1 (or the pseudogene TRBV3-2), the J call TRBJ1-2; D perhaps matches TRBD1 (5 bases). The V gene lost 1 base and the J gene lost 8 bases, with 11 bases spanning the gap. The CDR3 has 13 amino acids. Germline CDR1 and CDR2: LGHDT and YNNKEL (reference sequence). The CDR3 region has the DNA TGTGCCAGCAGCCAAGTTCAGGGCTGGGGCTACACCTTC. Protein product: CASSQVQGWGYTF.

This chain connects TRBV4-2 to TRBJ2-5, with a weak D call TRBD2 (5 bases). V was trimmed by 5 bases and J by 5 bases, leaving 15 bases between them. This CDR3 is built from 14 residues. Per the germline V gene, CDR1 is LGHNA and CDR2 is YNFKEQ. The DNA for the CDR3 is TGTGCCAGCAGCGACGCGGGCCGGATGGAGACCCAGTACTTC. Translation: CASSDAGRMETQYF.